This entry describes one TCR beta chain. The antigen is undetermined. The PCR employed 60 Vbeta primers together with 13 Jbeta primers. Assay used: immunoSEQ multiplex PCR; TCRdb lists only in-frame clones, some missing. Seen here are under 200,000 clones, 84% observed once, and the top ten hold 0.38%. This specimen comes from a study of cytomegalovirus exposure and HLA in healthy donors. General study points: The authors later found HLA-associated TCR beta chains more clonally expanded than equally common others.

The TCR sequence derives from a boy aged 2 to 9 in good health and CMV-seronegative. Sequenced material: PBMCs.

The CDR3 protein is CASSTGTPSTDTQYF. The CDR3 DNA is TGCGCCAGCAGCACCGGGACTCCTAGCACAGATACGCAGTATTTT. The V call is TRBV5-1, the J call TRBJ2-3; TRBD2 is a possible D gene (6 bases). Trimming took off 4 bases at V and 0 bases at J, with 12 bases between the two ends. CDR1 is SGHRS and CDR2 is YFSETQ in the germline V gene. The CDR3 contains 15 residues.